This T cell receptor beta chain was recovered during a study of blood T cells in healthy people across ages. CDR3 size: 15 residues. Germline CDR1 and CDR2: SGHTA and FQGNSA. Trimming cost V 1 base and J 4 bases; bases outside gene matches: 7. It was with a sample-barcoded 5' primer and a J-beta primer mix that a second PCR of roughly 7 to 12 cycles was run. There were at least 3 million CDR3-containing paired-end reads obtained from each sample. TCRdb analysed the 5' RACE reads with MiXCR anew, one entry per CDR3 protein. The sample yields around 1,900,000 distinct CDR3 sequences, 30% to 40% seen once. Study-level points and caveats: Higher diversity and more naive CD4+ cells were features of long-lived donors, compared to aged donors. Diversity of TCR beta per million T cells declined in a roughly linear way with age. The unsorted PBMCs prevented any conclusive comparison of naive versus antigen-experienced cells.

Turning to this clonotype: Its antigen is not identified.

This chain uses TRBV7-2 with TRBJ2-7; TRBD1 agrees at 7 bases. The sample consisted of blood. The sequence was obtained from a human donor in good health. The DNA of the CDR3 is TGTGCCAGCAGCTTAGTCGGGACAGATATGTACGAGCAGTACTTC. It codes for CASSLVGTDMYEQYF.